The present T cell receptor (beta chain) was sequenced within a study of persistence of HIV-infected CD4 T cells. The immunoSEQ assay was version 4, run in survey mode. Some clones are missing from TCRdb's copy, which holds only in-frame ones; the method was immunoSEQ multiplex PCR. The repertoire consists of 35,000 to 55,000 clones, with 90% to 95% occurring once and the leading ten covering approximately 1.8%. Germline lookup yields CDR1 SNHLY and CDR2 FYNNEI. The CDR3 totals 13 residues. General study results and limits: Compared with CD3/CD28-stimulated cells, CMV- and Gag-responding cells showed lower TCRbeta richness.

For this clone: Antigen: not known. One junction end disagrees with the germline gene, perhaps due to a read error.

Cells were stimulated nonspecifically with anti-CD3/anti-CD28 magnetic beads. Sorting of responding CD4+ T cells relied on upregulated CD40 ligand together with CD69. For around 17 hours, CD8-depleted PBMCs received anti-CD28/CD49d costimulation, a CD40-blocking antibody and enfuvirtide. Sequencing used CD4+ T cells sorted from PBMCs after roughly 20-hour stimulation, obtained from a patient who received antiretroviral therapy. The chain couples TRBV2 to TRBJ1-3; TRBD1 matches at 7 bases. The receptor was isolated from an adult man with HIV who was CMV-seropositive. In DNA form, the CDR3 reads TGTGCCAGGGCGACAGGGAGAGGAAACATCATATATTTT. Amino acid sequence: CARATGRGNIIYF. Based on the CDR3 plus reference TRBV2 and TRBJ1-3, the full variable domain is EPEVTQTPSHQVTQMGQEVILRCVPISNHLYFYWYRQILGQKVEFLVSFYNNEISEKSEIFDDQFSVERPDGSNFTLKIRSTKLEDSAMYFCARATGRGNIIYFGEGSWLTVV.